The 20 T cell receptor beta chains presented below share a single source sample, sequenced in a study of OX40 agonist ivuxolimab in advanced cancers. Produced via immunoSEQ multiplex PCR; TCRdb's table is partial and in-frame only. The profile shows some 70,000 clones, 75% to 90% of them singletons. The starting material was CD4+ or CD8+ T cells sorted from blood, obtained in a trial of the OX40 agonist ivuxolimab. Receptor source: an adult with an advanced solid tumor such as melanoma, head and neck, liver or kidney cancer.

The chain is built from TRBV19 and TRBJ1-1, with D uncertain. The ends were cut back, 1 base at V and 2 bases at J, with 14 bases in the middle. The length of the CDR3 is 16 residues. Germline V gene data show CDR1 as LNHDA and CDR2 as SQIVND (reference sequence). The CDR3 DNA sequence: TGTGCCAGTAGTATAGTCCCGACGGCTGGAAACACTGAAGCTTTCTTT. Its protein is CASSIVPTAGNTEAFF.

The rearrangement uses TRBV7-8 and TRBJ1-4; no firm D call. Trimming cost V 5 bases and J 8 bases, with 15 bases left between them. CDR3 length: 14 residues. CDR1 and CDR2 (germline): SGHVS, FQNEAQ. CDR3 DNA sequence: TGTGCCAGCAGCCCGACTGGGAGTGGAGAAAAACTGTTTTTT. Its protein product is CASSPTGSGEKLFF.

This chain uses TRBV29-1 with TRBJ1-2; D not certain. Per the germline V gene, CDR1 is SQVTM and CDR2 is ANQGSEA. The CDR3 length is 13 residues. With 7 bases removed from V and 4 bases from J, the gap between germline ends came to 16 bases. The CDR3 loop is CSARPEVSYGYTF. For the CDR3, the DNA is TGCAGCGCCCGACCGGAGGTTAGCTATGGCTACACCTTC.

This clone came up a few times. The gene calls are TRBV27 and TRBJ1-4, with D possibly matching TRBD1 (6 bases). V lost 3 bases and J lost 5, with 13 bases in between. The germline gives CDR1 MNHEY, CDR2 SMNVEV (reference sequence). The CDR3 totals 15 residues. The CDR3 coding sequence is TGTGCCAGCAGTTTTGGGGGAACAGGGAATGAAAAACTGTTTTTT. Protein: CASSFGGTGNEKLFF.

This chain links TRBV28 with TRBJ2-3; D tentatively reads TRBD1 or TRBD2 (6 bases each). The germline CDR1 and CDR2 sequences are MDHEN and SYDVKM. The CDR3 has 17 amino acids. The V end was cut by 5 bases, the J end by 0 bases, with 18 bases between. CDR3 loop: CASSQSLGGPSTDTQYF. CDR3 coding DNA: TGTGCCAGCAGTCAGTCCCTAGGGGGGCCTAGCACAGATACGCAGTATTTT.

Notes on this clone: This may come from a read error, since a much larger clone is one base off. Different DNA sequences within this sample yield the same CDR3. The rearrangement uses TRBV5-1 and TRBJ2-7, with 11 bases lining up with TRBD1. Germline V lookup: CDR1 SGHRS, CDR2 YFSETQ. The CDR3 covers 15 residues. V lost 4 bases and J lost 4; bases outside the gene matches: 7. For the CDR3, the DNA is TGCGCCAGCAGCCGGACAGGGGGCGCTTATTACGAGCAGTACTTC. This encodes CASSRTGGAYYEQYF.

The V gene is TRBV7-2, the J gene TRBJ2-3, with TRBD2 identical over 7 bases. Germline V CDR1 and CDR2: SGHTA, FQGNSA. The V gene end was trimmed by 2 bases and the J gene end by 6 bases; junction bases not matched to a gene: 11. The CDR3 sequence is 16 residues long. The CDR3, as DNA: TGTGCCAGCAGCTTATCCTCCGGGACTAAAAGGGATACGCAGTATTTT. Amino acid sequence: CASSLSSGTKRDTQYF.

The chain is built from TRBV7-2 and TRBJ2-1; 10 nucleotides agree with TRBD1. Germline CDR1 and CDR2: SGHTA and FQGNSA. The ends lost 4 bases at V and 6 bases at J; junction bases unmatched: 6. The CDR3 contains 15 residues. In nucleotides, the CDR3 is TGTGCCAGCAGCTGGACCGGGACAGGGGTCAATGAGCAGTTCTTC. This gives the protein CASSWTGTGVNEQFF.

The chain joins TRBV11-3 to TRBJ1-5; no definite D call. The germline gives CDR1 SGHNT, CDR2 YENEEA. This CDR3 spans 13 amino acids. Trimming shortened V by 5 bases and J by 3 bases, and 8 bases separated the two germline ends. CDR3 DNA sequence: TGTGCCAGCAGCGCCGGACCCAATCAGCCCCAGCATTTT. This codes for CASSAGPNQPQHF.

J is TRBJ1-2 and V is TRBV9, with no clear D. The CDR3 has 13 residues. Between the trimmed V and J ends, which lost 2 bases and 4 bases, there was a span of 9 bases. Germline V gene lookup returns CDR1 SGDLS and CDR2 YYNGEE. Here the CDR3 reads CASSVDGSYGYTF. In nucleotides, the CDR3 is TGTGCCAGCAGCGTCGACGGGAGCTATGGCTACACCTTC.

This clone was seen more than once but under ten times. The genes are TRBV7-9 and TRBJ1-2; D possibly corresponds to TRBD1 (5 bases). Germline V gene data show CDR1 as SEHNR and CDR2 as FQNEAQ (reference sequence). The V gene lost 1 base and the J gene lost 3 bases, with 15 bases spanning the gap. The CDR3 is made up of 16 amino acids. CDR3 residues: CASSLVGSGQDYGYTF. Here the CDR3 DNA reads TGTGCCAGCAGCTTAGTTGGTTCAGGGCAGGACTATGGCTACACCTTC.

The gene calls are TRBV7-2 and TRBJ1-2; 7 nucleotides agree with TRBD1. The CDR3 is 14 amino acids. V was clipped by 4 bases and J by 2 bases; unmatched bases: 4. Germline CDR1 SGHTA, CDR2 FQGNSA. CDR3 region: CASSSDRLNYGYTF. In DNA, the CDR3 is TGTGCCAGCAGCTCGGACAGGTTGAACTATGGCTACACCTTC.

The V call is TRBV9, the J call TRBJ1-1, with D unclear. Trimming stripped 0 bases from V and 0 bases from J, with 15 bases between. The CDR3 is 17 amino acids. The germline V gene encodes CDR1 SGDLS and CDR2 YYNGEE. This CDR3 is CASSVGWTSQMNTEAFF. The CDR3 DNA follows: TGTGCCAGCAGCGTAGGATGGACCAGTCAAATGAACACTGAAGCTTTCTTT.

The chain recombines TRBV6-4 with TRBJ2-2; 8 bases match TRBD2. The germline CDR1 and CDR2 sequences are MRHNA and SNTAGT. After removal of 6 bases from V and 3 bases from J, the junction contained 6 bases not matched to a gene. This CDR3 contains 15 residues. The CDR3 sequence is CASSKTSDHTGELFF. The CDR3 bases are TGTGCCAGCAGCAAGACTAGCGACCACACCGGGGAGCTGTTTTTT.

This chain uses TRBV6-5 with TRBJ1-5, with unresolved D. The CDR3 extends over 14 amino acids. The V and J ends lost 6 bases and 2 bases respectively, with 11 bases between them. Germline lookup yields CDR1 MNHEY and CDR2 SVGAGI. CDR3 protein: CASRSITGNQPQHF. The CDR3 bases are TGTGCCAGCAGATCAATCACCGGCAATCAGCCCCAGCATTTT.

The chain links TRBV28 to TRBJ2-7; 14 positions match TRBD2. The junction had 9 bases not matched to a gene; V was cut back by 6 bases and J by 5 bases. The CDR3 extends over 16 amino acids. Germline V lookup: CDR1 MDHEN, CDR2 SYDVKM. In DNA, the CDR3 is TGTGCCAGCAGCCTCCTGACTAGCGGGAGGGACGACGAGCAGTACTTC. It yields the protein CASSLLTSGRDDEQYF. Together with reference TRBV28 and TRBJ2-7, the CDR3 gives the full variable domain: DVKVTQSSRYLVKRTGEKVFLECVQDMDHENMFWYRQDPGLGLRLIYFSYDVKMKEKGDIPEGYSVSREKKERFSLILESASTNQTSMYLCASSLLTSGRDDEQYFGPGTRLTVT.

This clone was counted once. The rearrangement uses TRBV9 and TRBJ2-2, with unresolved D. Between the trimmed V and J ends, which lost 0 bases and 7 bases, there was a span of 4 bases. Germline V gene lookup returns CDR1 SGDLS and CDR2 YYNGEE. The CDR3 spans 12 residues. The CDR3 loop is CASSVEGGELFF. CDR3 nucleotides: TGTGCCAGCAGCGTAGAAGGCGGGGAGCTGTTTTTT. Drawing the rest from reference TRBV9 and TRBJ2-2, the complete variable domain is DSGVTQTPKHLITATGQRVTLRCSPRSGDLSVYWYQQSLDQGLQFLIQYYNGEERAKGNILERFSAQQFPDLHSELNLSSLELGDSALYFCASSVEGGELFFGEGSRLTVL.

V gene TRBV9 combines with J gene TRBJ1-2; possible D gene TRBD1, 5 bases. The germline gives CDR1 SGDLS, CDR2 YYNGEE. The germline V and J ends were trimmed by 0 bases and 3 bases, with 9 bases remaining between them. The CDR3 is 14 amino acids. The CDR3 DNA reads TGTGCCAGCAGCGTAGCTTCGGGACACTATGGCTACACCTTC. Its translation: CASSVASGHYGYTF. Looking up the rest from reference TRBV9 and TRBJ1-2 gives the full variable domain: DSGVTQTPKHLITATGQRVTLRCSPRSGDLSVYWYQQSLDQGLQFLIQYYNGEERAKGNILERFSAQQFPDLHSELNLSSLELGDSALYFCASSVASGHYGYTFGSGTRLTVV.

In its sample, this clone was seen once. The chain is built from TRBV15 and TRBJ2-2, with unresolved D. The V end was cut by 0 bases, the J end by 5 bases, with 4 bases between. From germline, CDR1 is LNHNV and CDR2 YYDKDF (reference sequence). This CDR3 has 13 amino acids. The CDR3 bases are TGTGCCACCAGCAGAGACCCGACCGGGGAGCTGTTTTTT. Residues: CATSRDPTGELFF.

The chain uses TRBV5-1 and TRBJ2-3; D might be TRBD1 or TRBD2, each matching 5 bases. Germline V lookup: CDR1 SGHRS, CDR2 YFSETQ. The CDR3 sequence is 13 residues long. The V and J ends lost 3 bases and 0 bases respectively, with 5 bases between them. CDR3 protein: CASSWGSTDTQYF. The CDR3 bases are TGCGCCAGCAGCTGGGGGAGCACAGATACGCAGTATTTT.